This T cell receptor (beta chain) originates from a study of early stage breast cancer tumors. Sequenced by immunoSEQ multiplex PCR; TCRdb stores in-frame clones only, minus some. Of about 24,000 clones in the sample, roughly 67% were seen once. This CDR3 is built from 19 residues. Unmatched junction bases numbered 13, after V lost 1 base and J lost 4 bases. Germline V gene sequence: CDR1 LGHNA, CDR2 YNFKEQ. The sequence derives from a person aged 55 to 75 with breast cancer. Sequencing input: breast tumor tissue. The genes are TRBV4-2 and TRBJ2-3, with 11 bases aligning to TRBD2. CDR3 residues: CASSQVGIAGGPWADTQYF. In DNA, the CDR3 is TGTGCCAGCAGCCAAGTCGGTATAGCGGGAGGGCCTTGGGCAGATACGCAGTATTTT.